Listed below are T cell receptor beta chains from one sample, sequenced in a study of beta chain features in type 1 diabetes. The protocol was immunoSEQ multiplex PCR, while the TCRdb copy is restricted to in-frame clones and leaves out a portion. The data contain hundreds of thousands of clones, around 15% of them singletons. Sample: naive CD4+ T cells from blood. The receptors were gathered from a man younger than 35 with type 1 diabetes. Both conserved end residues are part of each CDR3. The D gene is left open where the match is weak. Not all rows give a size; the values are once, few, many and, for expanded clones, a class.

v_call	clone_size	j_call	d_call	cdr3_nt	cdr3_aa
TRBV5-1	-	TRBJ2-2	-	TGCGCCAGCAGCTCGGGATCCTCGAACACCGGGGAGCTGTTTTTT	CASSSGSSNTGELFF
TRBV6-5	-	TRBJ2-6	-	TGTGCCAGCAGATCCCAGGGGATATGGGCCAACGTCCTGACTTTC	CASRSQGIWANVLTF
TRBV6-5	few	TRBJ1-2	TRBD1	TGTGCCACTAGGACAGGGTATGGCTACACCTTC	CATRTGYGYTF
TRBV5-1	few	TRBJ2-2	-	TGCGCCAGCAGCTTGGTGGGCACAGCGAACACCGGGGAGCTGTTTTTT	CASSLVGTANTGELFF
TRBV27	few	TRBJ2-5	-	TGTGCCAGCAGTTCCGCCCGGGGAACCCAGTACTTC	CASSSARGTQYF
TRBV7-9	-	TRBJ1-2	-	TGTGCCAGCAGTCGGTGGGACACCGTGGACGGCTACACCTTC	CASSRWDTVDGYTF
TRBV29-1	-	TRBJ1-1	TRBD1	TGCAGCGTTGGGGTGAAAGACAGGGCCCACACTGAAGCTTTCTTT	CSVGVKDRAHTEAFF
TRBV6-5	-	TRBJ2-7	-	TGTGCCAGCAGGCCAGGAGTTGAGGGCGGCTACGAGCAGTACTTC	CASRPGVEGGYEQYF
TRBV9	few	TRBJ2-1	-	TGTGCCAGCAGCGTAAAGTCGGACGCGGGCTCCTCCAATGAGCAGTTCTTC	CASSVKSDAGSSNEQFF
TRBV5-5	few	TRBJ1-4	-	TGTGCCAGCAGCGCGCCCGCTAATGAAAAACTGTTTTTT	CASSAPANEKLFF
TRBV7-9	-	TRBJ1-3	-	TGTGCCAGCAGCCCACCCGGGCAGGGCTCTGGAAACACCATATATTTT	CASSPPGQGSGNTIYF
TRBV18	-	TRBJ2-1	TRBD2	TGTGCCAGCTCACCAACGGGACTAGCGGGGGAGTACAATGAGCAGTTCTTC	CASSPTGLAGEYNEQFF
TRBV11-2	few	TRBJ2-1	TRBD2	TGTGCCAGCAGCTTAGGAGGTAGCGGGATCTACAATGAGCAGTTCTTC	CASSLGGSGIYNEQFF
TRBV7-2	few	TRBJ1-5	-	TGTGCCAGCAGCTTAGCCGCTAGCAATCAGCCCCAGCATTTT	CASSLAASNQPQHF
TRBV5-1	few	TRBJ1-1	-	TGCGCCAGCAGCTTGTCTGTGGGGGGTAAGGACACTGAAGCTTTCTTT	CASSLSVGGKDTEAFF
TRBV29-1	-	TRBJ1-4	-	TGCAGCGTTGAACGAGGGGAGGGTGAAAAACTGTTTTTT	CSVERGEGEKLFF
TRBV1	-	TRBJ2-7	-	TGCACCAGCAGCCAAGATCGCGGGACTACCTACGAGCAGTACTTC	CTSSQDRGTTYEQYF
TRBV18	-	TRBJ2-7	TRBD2	TGTGCCAGCTCACCACCAAGAGGGAGGGCCGTCAACGAGCAGTACTTC	CASSPPRGRAVNEQYF
TRBV7-6	many	TRBJ2-4	-	TGTGCCAGCAGCTTGGAAAGCCCTGGGATCATTCAGTACTTC	CASSLESPGIIQYF
TRBV14	few	TRBJ2-2	-	TGTGCCAGCAGCCAAAAGTACAGGCAGAACACCGGGGAGCTGTTTTTT	CASSQKYRQNTGELFF
TRBV9	few	TRBJ2-1	TRBD2	TGTGCCAGCAGCGTAGCTGGGCTAGCGGTTTACAATGAGCAGTTCTTC	CASSVAGLAVYNEQFF
TRBV4-3	-	TRBJ2-2	TRBD1	TGCGCCAGCAGCCAAGAGTCGGGACAGGGTTTGGGCGGGGAGCTGTTTTTT	CASSQESGQGLGGELFF
TRBV30	few	TRBJ1-1	TRBD1	TGTGCCTGGGTCTTCGGGACAGGGCTTATGAACACTGAAGCTTTCTTT	CAWVFGTGLMNTEAFF
TRBV28	few	TRBJ1-1	-	TGTGCCAGCAACCAGGGGAGGGGAACTGAAGCTTTCTTT	CASNQGRGTEAFF
TRBV29-1	few	TRBJ1-1	-	TGCAGCGTTGAATGGACAGCGAACACTGAAGCTTTCTTT	CSVEWTANTEAFF
TRBV29-1	few	TRBJ2-5	TRBD2	TGCAGCGTAACCGGGACTAGCGGGAGTGAGACCCAGTACTTC	CSVTGTSGSETQYF
TRBV4-3	-	TRBJ2-2	-	TGCGCCAGCAGCCAAGAAAGAAGGCGTTGGGCCGGGGAGCTGTTTTTT	CASSQERRRWAGELFF
TRBV18	-	TRBJ2-6	TRBD1	TGTGCCAGCTCACCACGGACAGGGGAATCTGGGGCCAACGTCCTGACTTTC	CASSPRTGESGANVLTF
TRBV2	-	TRBJ1-2	-	TGTGCCAGCAGTGAAAGGGGGGAACAAGGCTACACCTTC	CASSERGEQGYTF
TRBV18	few	TRBJ2-3	TRBD1	TGTGCCAGCTCACCACTTTCGACAGGGTCCCTCACAGATACGCAGTATTTT	CASSPLSTGSLTDTQYF
TRBV20-1	few	TRBJ1-5	-	TGCAGTGCGGGCCGGTCGGACCTCCAGCATTTT	CSAGRSDLQHF
TRBV9	-	TRBJ2-3	TRBD2	TGTGCCAGCAGCGTAGACCTCGGGACTAGCGGGGGGACAGATACGCAGTATTTT	CASSVDLGTSGGTDTQYF
TRBV29-1	few	TRBJ1-1	-	TGCAGCGTCGCCGGTCGGAGGCAGAACACTGAAGCTTTCTTT	CSVAGRRQNTEAFF
TRBV5-1	few	TRBJ2-1	TRBD2	TGCGCCAGCAGCTTGGGACTAGCGGGTAATGAGCAGTTCTTC	CASSLGLAGNEQFF
TRBV19	few	TRBJ2-5	TRBD1	TGTGCCAGTAGTTCCCGGACAGGGGGCTACCAAGAGACCCAGTACTTC	CASSSRTGGYQETQYF
TRBV7-3	few	TRBJ2-1	-	TGTGCCAGCAGCTTTTCTTTGGCAAGAACTAGTGAGCAGTTCTTC	CASSFSLARTSEQFF
TRBV5-1	few	TRBJ2-7	TRBD2	TGCGCCAGCAGAATGACTAGCGTAACCTACGAGCAGTACTTC	CASRMTSVTYEQYF
TRBV4-3	-	TRBJ2-5	-	TGCGCCAGCAGCCAGAACCAAGAGACCCAGTACTTC	CASSQNQETQYF
TRBV6-1	once	TRBJ2-7	TRBD2	TGTGCCATCAGTGAGTTCTTAGCGGGGGCCTCGGGGGAGCAGTACTTC	CAISEFLAGASGEQYF
TRBV5-6	few	TRBJ1-1	-	TGTGCCAGCAGCTTAGGAGGCAGTTGGTTGGGAGCTTTCTTT	CASSLGGSWLGAFF
TRBV6-5	few	TRBJ1-3	-	TGTGCCAGCAGTTACTTCGCGACACCTGGAAACACCATATATTTT	CASSYFATPGNTIYF
TRBV5-1	few	TRBJ2-1	TRBD1	TGCGCCAGCAGCACTCGACAGGGGGCCGTCGATGAGCAGTTCTTC	CASSTRQGAVDEQFF
TRBV19	few	TRBJ2-6	TRBD1	TGTGCCAGTACCCCCCTGGACAGGACGATCTCTGGGGCCAACGTCCTGACTTTC	CASTPLDRTISGANVLTF
TRBV6-1	-	TRBJ2-1	TRBD2	TGTGCCAGCATGGGTAGCGGGAGAGGCAATGAGCAGTTCTTC	CASMGSGRGNEQFF
TRBV10-3	once	TRBJ1-3	-	TGTGCCATCAGGGCATCCTCTGGAAACACCATATATTTT	CAIRASSGNTIYF
TRBV27	-	TRBJ1-2	-	TGTGCCAGCAGTTTATCCGGATTCGATTATGGCTACACCTTC	CASSLSGFDYGYTF
TRBV20-1	-	TRBJ2-5	-	TGCAGTTGGTGTCCCCAAGAGACCCAGTACTTC	CSWCPQETQYF
TRBV5-1	few	TRBJ2-7	-	TGCGCCAGCAGCCGAACAAATGAAGACTACGAGCAGTACTTC	CASSRTNEDYEQYF
TRBV7-2	-	TRBJ2-7	-	TGTGCCAGCAGCTTAGACGGGACGGTGAACTACGAGCAGTACTTC	CASSLDGTVNYEQYF
TRBV18	-	TRBJ1-1	-	TGTGCCAGCTCACCTGCGCGGGGGGCTTGGAACACTGAAGCTTTCTTT	CASSPARGAWNTEAFF
TRBV5-1	few	TRBJ2-1	TRBD2	TGCGCCAGCGGCCGGGAGGGGAATGAGCAGTTCTTC	CASGREGNEQFF
TRBV23-1	-	TRBJ1-5	-	TGCGCCAGCAGTCAATCATGTGGCAGGGAGGCGGATCAGCCCCAGCATTTT	CASSQSCGREADQPQHF
TRBV7-6	-	TRBJ1-4	-	TGTGCCAGCAGCTTAAGGGTTCTTGGAAAACTGTTTTTT	CASSLRVLGKLFF
TRBV9	few	TRBJ2-1	-	TGTGCCAGCAGCGTGGACAAGTACAATGAGCAGTTCTTC	CASSVDKYNEQFF
TRBV7-2	few	TRBJ2-3	-	TGTGCCAGCAGCCCACACGGAACAGCTAGCACAGATACGCAGTATTTT	CASSPHGTASTDTQYF